This T cell receptor (beta chain) was obtained from a study of control samples from healthy donors and cancer patients. This table comes from immunoSEQ multiplex PCR, and its TCRdb copy is limited to in-frame clones, with some not included. The top ten clones hold around 8.2% of a sample with over 110,000 clones, about 88% of them seen once. This CDR3 spans 12 amino acids. Trimming left V 7 bases short and J 4 bases short, with 10 bases between. Source material: blood. The source of this sequence is a woman between 25 and 40 years old in good health. The rearrangement joins TRBV12-3 or TRBV12-4 to TRBJ1-1, with TRBD1 as a possible D gene (6 bases). The CDR3 coding sequence is TGTGCCAGCAATCGGGGGCCCACTGAAGCTTTCTTT. It specifies CASNRGPTEAFF.